The 30 T cell receptor beta chains reported below all come from one sample, sequenced in a study of technical replicates of blood from a handful of donors. Generated by immunoSEQ multiplex PCR, the TCRdb table keeps only in-frame clones and is missing some. The table includes tens of thousands of clones, about 93% detected once. The sequenced material came from T cells isolated from PBMCs. Receptors were obtained from a human donor in good health.

The V and J genes are TRBV2 and TRBJ1-2; 8 bases are shared with TRBD1. CDR1 is SNHLY and CDR2 is FYNNEI in the germline V gene. CDR3 length equals 13 residues. V trimming: 8 bases; J trimming: 7 bases; junction bases outside the gene matches: 9. The CDR3 reads CASLTGTGTGYTF. The DNA of the CDR3 is TGTGCCAGCTTGACCGGGACAGGAACTGGCTACACCTTC.

J is TRBJ1-1 and V is TRBV7-2, with D unclear. The germline V and J ends were trimmed by 6 bases and 4 bases, with 21 bases remaining between them. From germline, CDR1 is SGHTA and CDR2 FQGNSA. The CDR3 is made up of 16 amino acids. The CDR3 DNA reads as TGTGCCAGCAGACTCAATTTAGTCTCGCGGGGCACTGAAGCTTTCTTT. As protein: CASRLNLVSRGTEAFF.

V is TRBV27 and J is TRBJ2-7, with D possibly TRBD1 on 5 matching bases. The CDR3 loop spans 14 amino acids. Germline V lookup: CDR1 MNHEY, CDR2 SMNVEV (reference sequence). Trimming took off 5 bases at V and 3 bases at J, with 14 bases between the two ends. The CDR3 sequence is CASSPLARGYEQYF. The CDR3 nucleotides read TGTGCCAGCAGTCCCCTTGCTAGGGGCTACGAGCAGTACTTC.

This clone was seen just once. The chain combines TRBV19 with TRBJ1-4; no definite D call. Trimming removed 5 bases at V and 8 bases at J, with 21 bases between. The CDR3 consists of 16 residues. Germline CDR1 is LNHDA and CDR2 is SQIVND (reference sequence). The CDR3 reads CASSQPLGSRKEKLFF. CDR3 sequence (DNA): TGTGCCAGTAGTCAACCATTGGGCTCTCGCAAGGAAAAACTGTTTTTT.

The V and J genes are TRBV19 and TRBJ1-2, with TRBD1 as a possible D gene (5 bases). The CDR3 is 12 residues long. Per germline, CDR1 LNHDA and CDR2 SQIVND (reference sequence). Trimming stripped 7 bases from V and 6 bases from J, with 12 bases between. As DNA, the CDR3 is TGTGCCAGTATGGTAGGGGATCATGGCTACACCTTC. It yields the protein CASMVGDHGYTF.

CDR3: CASSFTGGATEAFF. The CDR3, as DNA: TGTGCCAGCAGTTTTACAGGGGGAGCCACTGAAGCTTTCTTT. This chain connects TRBV27 to TRBJ1-1; 8 positions agree with TRBD1. Germline V gives CDR1 MNHEY, CDR2 SMNVEV (reference sequence). The CDR3 contains 14 residues. The ends lost 3 bases at V and 4 bases at J; junction bases unmatched: 4.

The genes are TRBV5-1 and TRBJ2-7, with D unclear. There are 12 residues in the CDR3. Trimming shortened V by 2 bases and J by 3 bases, and 6 bases separated the two germline ends. In germline, CDR1 is SGHRS, CDR2 YFSETQ. The CDR3 loop reads CASSFSGYEQYF. The DNA of the CDR3 is TGCGCCAGCAGCTTCTCGGGCTACGAGCAGTACTTC.

This chain uses TRBV7-6 with TRBJ2-3; D unclear. V was pared by 3 bases and J by 4 bases, with 5 bases between. Germline CDR1 and CDR2: SGHVS and FNYEAQ. The CDR3 has 12 amino acids. The CDR3 loop is CASSLAADTQYF. CDR3 DNA sequence: TGTGCCAGCAGCTTGGCCGCAGATACGCAGTATTTT.

This chain links TRBV5-1 with TRBJ1-1; no clear D gene. CDR3 length equals 13 residues. V was cut by 0 bases and J by 4 bases, with 7 bases left in between. Per germline, CDR1 SGHRS and CDR2 YFSETQ. The DNA for the CDR3 is TGCGCCAGCAGCTTGGAACTTACCACTGAAGCTTTCTTT. Its translation: CASSLELTTEAFF. The whole variable domain, remainder taken from reference TRBV5-1 and TRBJ1-1, is KAGVTQTPRYLIKTRGQQVTLSCSPISGHRSVSWYQQTPGQGLQFLFEYFSETQRNKGNFPGRFSGRQFSNSRSEMNVSTLELGDSALYLCASSLELTTEAFFGQGTRLTVV.

V is TRBV2 and J is TRBJ1-5; 8 bases match TRBD1. From germline, CDR1 is SNHLY and CDR2 FYNNEI. The J segment lost 3 bases and the V segment lost 4 bases, leaving 5 bases of the junction unmatched. This CDR3 has 15 amino acids. The CDR3 reads CASSAGTGFNQPQHF. CDR3 DNA: TGTGCCAGCAGTGCCGGGACAGGATTCAATCAGCCCCAGCATTTT.

The chain is built from TRBV6-6 and TRBJ1-5; no firm D call. V lost 4 bases and J 5 bases, leaving 12 bases between the germline ends. The germline gives CDR1 MNHNY, CDR2 SVGAGI (reference sequence). The CDR3 is made up of 14 amino acids. The CDR3 reads CASSSPVIDQPQHF. The CDR3 DNA follows: TGTGCCAGCAGTTCCCCGGTGATTGATCAGCCCCAGCATTTT.

This chain joins TRBV2 and TRBJ2-7, with 8 bases identical to TRBD1. The CDR3 sequence is 14 residues long. With 3 bases clipped from V and 5 bases from J, the junction kept 6 bases outside the gene matches. Germline V gene sequence: CDR1 SNHLY, CDR2 FYNNEI. CDR3 coding DNA: TGTGCCAGCAGTGATCCCAGGGGGCTAAACGAGCAGTACTTC. As protein: CASSDPRGLNEQYF.

The chain uses TRBV28 and TRBJ2-3; maybe TRBD1 (5 bases). Germline loops: CDR1 MDHEN, CDR2 SYDVKM. There are 14 residues in the CDR3. The V gene lost 2 bases and the J gene lost 5 bases, with 11 bases spanning the gap. The CDR3 loop is CASSLGHPRDTQYF. In DNA form, the CDR3 reads TGTGCCAGCAGTTTAGGACACCCCCGAGATACGCAGTATTTT.

The CDR3 loop reads CASSLGTSGENEQFF. CDR3 nucleotides: TGTGCCAGCAGTTTAGGGACTAGCGGGGAGAATGAGCAGTTCTTC. The rearrangement joins TRBV27 to TRBJ2-1, with 13 nucleotides matching TRBD2. With 2 bases clipped from V and 7 bases from J, the junction kept 2 bases outside the gene matches. The germline V gene has CDR1 MNHEY and CDR2 SMNVEV (reference sequence). The CDR3 spans 15 residues.

V is TRBV28 and J is TRBJ1-2, with 10 bases that match TRBD1. Unmatched junction bases numbered 6, after V lost 5 bases and J lost 6 bases. The V gene's germline CDR1 is MDHEN and CDR2 SYDVKM. This CDR3 comprises 14 residues. Written as DNA, the CDR3 is TGTGCCAGCAGTCTCTCGACAGGGGGCGATGGCTACACCTTC. Encoded protein: CASSLSTGGDGYTF.

V and J are TRBV5-1 and TRBJ1-1; D may be TRBD1 (5 bases). The CDR3 is made up of 17 amino acids. Germline V lookup: CDR1 SGHRS, CDR2 YFSETQ. V was clipped by 0 bases and J by 0 bases, with 15 bases between them. The CDR3 DNA sequence: TGCGCCAGCAGCTTGGTAAGGGGAGGTAACATGAACACTGAAGCTTTCTTT. The encoded protein is CASSLVRGGNMNTEAFF.

The genes are TRBV7-2 and TRBJ2-1; 9 bases map to TRBD2. CDR1 and CDR2 from the germline V gene are SGHTA and FQGNSA. The CDR3 covers 16 residues. J gave up 4 bases and V 5 bases, and 9 bases lay outside the gene matches. CDR3 bases: TGTGCCAGCAGCGCTAGCGGGGCCCCCTCTTACAATGAGCAGTTCTTC. Residues: CASSASGAPSYNEQFF.

V usage is TRBV30 and J usage is TRBJ1-2; no clear D gene. V lost 5 bases, J lost 6 bases, and 7 bases lay in between. From germline, CDR1 is GTSNPN and CDR2 SVGIG (reference sequence). The CDR3 is 10 amino acids. CDR3 nucleotide sequence: TGTGCCTGGGACGGGGATGGCTACACCTTC. Residues: CAWDGDGYTF. Full variable domain (rest looked up from reference TRBV30 and TRBJ1-2): SQTIHQWPATLVQPVGSPLSLECTVEGTSNPNLYWYRQAAGRGLQLLFYSVGIGQISSEVPQNLSASRPQDRQFILSSKKLLLSDSGFYLCAWDGDGYTFGSGTRLTVV.

V usage is TRBV27 and J usage is TRBJ2-2; 8 nucleotides match TRBD1. The length of the CDR3 is 17 residues. The V and J ends lost 3 bases and 3 bases, in that order; junction bases with no gene match: 9. The germline CDR1 and CDR2 sequences are MNHEY and SMNVEV (reference sequence). The CDR3 protein is CASSFYGTGAYTGELFF. CDR3 bases: TGTGCCAGCAGTTTCTACGGGACAGGAGCGTACACCGGGGAGCTGTTTTTT.

This clone has a single count. The chain joins TRBV6-5 to TRBJ2-7; the match to TRBD1 covers 7 bases. V shed 4 bases, J shed 5 bases, and the junction held 8 bases outside the gene matches. The CDR3 sequence is 14 residues long. Per the germline V gene, CDR1 is MNHEY and CDR2 is SVGAGI. The CDR3 nucleotides read TGTGCCAGCAGTTCCGACAGGGAACTCAACGAGCAGTACTTC. Translated: CASSSDRELNEQYF.

V usage is TRBV6-6 and J usage is TRBJ2-1; 7 nucleotides line up with TRBD2. Trimming cost V 2 bases and J 6 bases; bases outside gene matches: 4. The CDR3 is 14 amino acids. The germline V gene encodes CDR1 MNHNY and CDR2 SVGAGI (reference sequence). Here the CDR3 reads CASSYRGSANEQFF. Written as DNA, the CDR3 is TGTGCCAGCAGTTACCGCGGGAGTGCCAATGAGCAGTTCTTC.

This clone was detected a few times. The V gene is TRBV9, the J gene TRBJ1-3; D is unresolved. V gave up 4 bases and J gave up 2 bases, with 13 bases separating them. Germline-derived CDR1 and CDR2 are SGDLS and YYNGEE. CDR3 length: 15 amino acids. The CDR3 sequence: CASSPDGQPGNTIYF. The CDR3, as DNA: TGTGCCAGCAGCCCAGATGGGCAGCCTGGAAACACCATATATTTT.

The chain joins TRBV27 to TRBJ2-2; 8 nucleotides agree with TRBD1. Germline CDR1 reads MNHEY; CDR2 reads SMNVEV (reference sequence). V lost 8 bases, J lost 6 bases, and 8 bases stayed unmatched. This CDR3 contains 14 residues. CDR3 amino acids: CASGLTGGPGELFF. The CDR3 DNA sequence: TGTGCCAGCGGACTAACAGGGGGTCCCGGGGAGCTGTTTTTT.

The chain has TRBV4-1 and TRBJ2-2, with 10 positions matching TRBD2. The CDR3 totals 15 residues. Germline V gene data show CDR1 as MGHRA and CDR2 as YSYEKL. The V and J ends lost 4 bases and 3 bases, in that order; junction bases with no gene match: 2. CDR3 DNA: TGCGCCAGCAGCCGGGGACTAGCGTACACCGGGGAGCTGTTTTTT. Its translation is CASSRGLAYTGELFF.

V gene TRBV5-5 combines with J gene TRBJ2-7, with 8 positions matching TRBD2. V gave up 1 base and J gave up 5 bases; unmatched junction bases: 5. In germline, CDR1 is SGHKS, CDR2 YYEKEE (reference sequence). This CDR3 region has 14 residues. This chain's CDR3 is CASSLRGGGDEQYF. The DNA of the CDR3 is TGTGCCAGCAGCTTGCGGGGGGGCGGTGACGAGCAGTACTTC.

This clone turned up a few times. The V call is TRBV28, the J call TRBJ2-7, with D tentatively TRBD2 (5 bases). The CDR3 is 14 amino acids. The germline V and J ends were trimmed by 4 bases and 0 bases, with 10 bases remaining between them. The germline gives CDR1 MDHEN, CDR2 SYDVKM. CDR3 loop: CASSSSRDSYEQYF. CDR3 in DNA: TGTGCCAGCAGTTCCTCCCGGGACTCCTACGAGCAGTACTTC.

This chain connects TRBV27 to TRBJ2-2; TRBD2 is a possible D gene (7 bases). The CDR3 is made up of 16 amino acids. Germline V gene lookup returns CDR1 MNHEY and CDR2 SMNVEV (reference sequence). V dropped 5 bases and J dropped 1 base, with 14 bases sitting between them. CDR3 in DNA: TGTGCCAGCAGTAGGGGGGGACACCTGAACACCGGGGAGCTGTTTTTT. Translated: CASSRGGHLNTGELFF.

The chain couples TRBV19 to TRBJ2-2; 8 bases are shared with TRBD2. Trimming at V came to 5 bases and at J to 6 bases, leaving 8 bases not matched to a gene. This CDR3 spans 15 amino acids. Germline V CDR1 and CDR2: LNHDA, SQIVND (reference sequence). The CDR3 coding sequence is TGTGCCAGTAGTTCGCCAGCGGGAGAGTCCGGGGAGCTGTTTTTT. It is translated as CASSSPAGESGELFF.

This clone has only one observation. The chain employs TRBV4-1 and TRBJ2-3, with 11 bases that match TRBD2. The trim removed 4 bases at V and 5 bases at J, leaving 5 bases unmatched. Germline V gene lookup returns CDR1 MGHRA and CDR2 YSYEKL. This CDR3 has 15 residues. Here the CDR3 DNA reads TGCGCCAGCAGCCTCGGGACTAGCGGATTAGATACGCAGTATTTT. Translation gives CASSLGTSGLDTQYF.

This chain joins TRBV29-1 and TRBJ2-5, with 8 bases aligning to TRBD2. CDR1 SQVTM and CDR2 ANQGSEA come from the germline V gene. V gave up 1 base and J gave up 2 bases; unmatched junction bases: 6. The CDR3 contains 15 residues. CDR3 sequence (DNA): TGCAGCGTTGAAGCCAGACTAGCGAAACAAGAGACCCAGTACTTC. Protein: CSVEARLAKQETQYF.